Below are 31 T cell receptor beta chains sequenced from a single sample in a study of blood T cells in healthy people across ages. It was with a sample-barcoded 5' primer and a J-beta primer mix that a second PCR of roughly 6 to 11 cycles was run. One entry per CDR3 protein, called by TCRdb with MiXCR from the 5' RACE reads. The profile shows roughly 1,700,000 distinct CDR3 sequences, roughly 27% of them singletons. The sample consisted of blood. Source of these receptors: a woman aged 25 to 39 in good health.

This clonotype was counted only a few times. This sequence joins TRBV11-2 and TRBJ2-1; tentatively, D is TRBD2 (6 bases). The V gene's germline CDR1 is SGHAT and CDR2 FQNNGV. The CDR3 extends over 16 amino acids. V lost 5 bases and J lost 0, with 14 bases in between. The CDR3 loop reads CASSPGLQSSYNEQFF. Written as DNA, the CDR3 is TGTGCCAGCAGCCCGGGACTTCAAAGCTCCTACAATGAGCAGTTCTTC.

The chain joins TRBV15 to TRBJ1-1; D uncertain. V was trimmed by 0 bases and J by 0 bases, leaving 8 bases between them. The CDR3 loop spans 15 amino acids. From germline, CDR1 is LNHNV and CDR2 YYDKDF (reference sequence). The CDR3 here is CATSREGTLNTEAFF. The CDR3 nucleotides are TGTGCCACCAGCAGAGAGGGAACCTTGAACACTGAAGCTTTCTTT.

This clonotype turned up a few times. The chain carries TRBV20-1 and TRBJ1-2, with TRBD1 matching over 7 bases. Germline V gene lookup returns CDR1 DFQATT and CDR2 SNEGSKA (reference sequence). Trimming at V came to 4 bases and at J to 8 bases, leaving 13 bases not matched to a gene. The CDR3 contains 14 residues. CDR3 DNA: TGCAGTGCTATATCGACAGGGAGTGTGGGCGGCTACACCTTC. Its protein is CSAISTGSVGGYTF.

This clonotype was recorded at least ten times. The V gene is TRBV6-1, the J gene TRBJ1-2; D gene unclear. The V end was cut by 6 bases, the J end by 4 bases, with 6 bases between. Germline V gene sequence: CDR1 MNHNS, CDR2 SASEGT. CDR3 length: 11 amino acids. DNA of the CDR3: TGTGCCAGCAGCGAGGGCTATGGCTACACCTTC. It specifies CASSEGYGYTF.

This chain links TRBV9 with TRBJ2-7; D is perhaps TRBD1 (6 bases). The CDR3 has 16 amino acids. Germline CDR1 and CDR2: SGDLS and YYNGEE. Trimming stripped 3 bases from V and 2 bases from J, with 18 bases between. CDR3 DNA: TGTGCCAGCAGCGCGACCTCCGGGACATCTGCCTACGAGCAGTACTTC. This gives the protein CASSATSGTSAYEQYF.

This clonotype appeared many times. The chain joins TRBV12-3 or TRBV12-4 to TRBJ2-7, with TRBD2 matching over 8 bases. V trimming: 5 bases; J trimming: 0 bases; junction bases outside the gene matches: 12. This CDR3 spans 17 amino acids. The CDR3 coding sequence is TGTGCCAGCAGTCGGGGATCGGGGGGGAAGAGCTCCTACGAGCAGTACTTC. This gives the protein CASSRGSGGKSSYEQYF.

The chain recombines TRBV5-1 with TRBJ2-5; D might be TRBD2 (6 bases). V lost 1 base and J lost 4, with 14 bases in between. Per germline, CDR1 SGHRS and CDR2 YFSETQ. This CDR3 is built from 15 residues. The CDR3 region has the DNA TGCGCCAGCAGCTTGACAGGAGGGGATGGAGAGACCCAGTACTTC. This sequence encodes CASSLTGGDGETQYF.

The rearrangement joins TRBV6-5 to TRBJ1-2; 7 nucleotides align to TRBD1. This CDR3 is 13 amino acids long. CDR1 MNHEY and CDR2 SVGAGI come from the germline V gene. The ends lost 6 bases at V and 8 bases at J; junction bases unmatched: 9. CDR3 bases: TGTGCCAGCAGCAGAGGACAGGCCATAGGCTACACCTTC. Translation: CASSRGQAIGYTF.

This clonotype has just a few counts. The CDR3 reads CSGSPPHTDTQYF. The CDR3 nucleotides are TGCAGTGGATCCCCCCCCCACACAGATACGCAGTATTTT. The chain couples TRBV20-1 to TRBJ2-3; no definite D call. Trimming removed 7 bases from V and 2 bases from J, with 13 bases in between. The CDR3 has 13 amino acids. Germline V CDR1 and CDR2: DFQATT, SNEGSKA (reference sequence).

CDR3 sequence reads: CSASRQTNYGYTF. CDR3 in DNA: TGCAGTGCTAGTCGGCAGACTAACTATGGCTACACCTTC. V and J are TRBV20-1 and TRBJ1-2; D uncertain. Per the germline V gene, CDR1 is DFQATT and CDR2 is SNEGSKA (reference sequence). Trimming pared 3 bases from V and 0 bases from J, leaving 8 bases between. CDR3 size: 13 residues.

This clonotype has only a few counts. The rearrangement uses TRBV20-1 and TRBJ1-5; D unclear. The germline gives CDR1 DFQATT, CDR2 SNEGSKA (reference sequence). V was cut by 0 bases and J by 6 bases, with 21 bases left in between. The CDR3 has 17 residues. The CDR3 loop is CSARDTIAGPLSQPQHF. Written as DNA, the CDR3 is TGCAGTGCTAGAGATACGATTGCCGGGCCCCTTAGTCAGCCCCAGCATTTT.

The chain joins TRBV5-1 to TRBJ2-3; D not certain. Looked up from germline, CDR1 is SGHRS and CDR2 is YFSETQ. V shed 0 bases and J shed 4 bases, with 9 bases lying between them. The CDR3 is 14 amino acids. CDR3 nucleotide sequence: TGCGCCAGCAGCTTGGCCCCTAGGGCAGATACGCAGTATTTT. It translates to CASSLAPRADTQYF.

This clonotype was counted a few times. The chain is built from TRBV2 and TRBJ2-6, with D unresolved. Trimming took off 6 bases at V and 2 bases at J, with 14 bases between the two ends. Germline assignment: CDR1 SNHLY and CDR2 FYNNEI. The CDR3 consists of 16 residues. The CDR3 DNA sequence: TGTGCCAGCAGACCACAGCCTCCCCCTGGGGCCAACGTCCTGACTTTC. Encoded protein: CASRPQPPPGANVLTF.

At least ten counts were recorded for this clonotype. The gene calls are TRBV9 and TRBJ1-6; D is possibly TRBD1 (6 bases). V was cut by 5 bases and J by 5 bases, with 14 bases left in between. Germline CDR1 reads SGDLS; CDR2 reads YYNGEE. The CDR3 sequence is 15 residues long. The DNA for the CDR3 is TGTGCCAGCAGTGCCAGGGGCACGGATAATTCACCCCTCCACTTT. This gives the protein CASSARGTDNSPLHF.

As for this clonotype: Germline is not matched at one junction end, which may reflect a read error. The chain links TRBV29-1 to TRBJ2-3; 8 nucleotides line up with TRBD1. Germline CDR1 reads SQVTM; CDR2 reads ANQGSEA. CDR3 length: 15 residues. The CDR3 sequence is CSVVGSPGGTGTQYF. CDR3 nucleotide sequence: TGCAGCGTTGTGGGGAGCCCAGGTGGGACAGGTACGCAGTATTTT.

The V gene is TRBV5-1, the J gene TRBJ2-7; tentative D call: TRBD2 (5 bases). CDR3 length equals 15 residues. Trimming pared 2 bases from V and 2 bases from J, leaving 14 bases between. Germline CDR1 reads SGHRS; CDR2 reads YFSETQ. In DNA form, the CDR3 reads TGCGCCAGCAGCTTCTCTGGAAGCGGCCCCTACGAGCAGTACTTC. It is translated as CASSFSGSGPYEQYF.

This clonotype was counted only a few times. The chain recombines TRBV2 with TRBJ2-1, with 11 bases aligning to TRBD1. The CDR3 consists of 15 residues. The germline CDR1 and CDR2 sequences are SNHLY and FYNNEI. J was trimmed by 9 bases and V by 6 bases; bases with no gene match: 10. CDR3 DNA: TGTGCCAGCAGCGGACCGGGACAGGGGGTTGGTGAGCAGTTCTTC. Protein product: CASSGPGQGVGEQFF.

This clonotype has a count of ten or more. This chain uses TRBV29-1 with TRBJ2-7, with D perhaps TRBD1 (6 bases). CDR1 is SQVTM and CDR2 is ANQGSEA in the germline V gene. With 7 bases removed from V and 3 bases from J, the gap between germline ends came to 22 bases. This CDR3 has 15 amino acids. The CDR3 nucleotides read TGCAGCGCCTCGTTTCTCGGGGACACAAGCTACGAGCAGTACTTC. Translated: CSASFLGDTSYEQYF.

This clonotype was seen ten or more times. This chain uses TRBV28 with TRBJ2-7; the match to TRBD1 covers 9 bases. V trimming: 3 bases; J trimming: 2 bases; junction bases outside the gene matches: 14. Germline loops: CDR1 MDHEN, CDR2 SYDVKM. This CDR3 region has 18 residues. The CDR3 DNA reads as TGTGCCAGCAGTTTGGTCGGGCCGGGGACAGGGCGTACCTACGAGCAGTACTTC. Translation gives CASSLVGPGTGRTYEQYF. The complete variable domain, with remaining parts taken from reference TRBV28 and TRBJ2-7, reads DVKVTQSSRYLVKRTGEKVFLECVQDMDHENMFWYRQDPGLGLRLIYFSYDVKMKEKGDIPEGYSVSREKKERFSLILESASTNQTSMYLCASSLVGPGTGRTYEQYFGPGTRLTVT.

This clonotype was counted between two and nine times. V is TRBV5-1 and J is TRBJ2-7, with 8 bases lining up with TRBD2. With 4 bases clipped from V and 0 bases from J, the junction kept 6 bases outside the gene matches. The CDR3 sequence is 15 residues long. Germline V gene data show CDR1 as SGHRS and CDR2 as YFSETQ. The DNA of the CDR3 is TGCGCCAGCAGCCCCCAGCGGGAGATCTCCTACGAGCAGTACTTC. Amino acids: CASSPQREISYEQYF.

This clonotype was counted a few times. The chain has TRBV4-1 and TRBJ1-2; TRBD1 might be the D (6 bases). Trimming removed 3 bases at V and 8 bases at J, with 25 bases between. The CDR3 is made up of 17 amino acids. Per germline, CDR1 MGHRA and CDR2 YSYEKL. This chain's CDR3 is CASSHPPSRGGGKGYTF. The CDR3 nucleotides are TGCGCCAGCAGCCATCCCCCCTCCCGTGGCGGGGGCAAAGGCTACACCTTC.

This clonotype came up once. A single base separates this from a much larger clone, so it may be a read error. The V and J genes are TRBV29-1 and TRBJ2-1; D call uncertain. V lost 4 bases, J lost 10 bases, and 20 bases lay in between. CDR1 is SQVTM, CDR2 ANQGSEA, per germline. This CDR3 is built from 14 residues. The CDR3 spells CSVGGAGAVSEQFF. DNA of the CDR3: TGCAGCGTTGGAGGCGCAGGTGCCGTCAGCGAGCAGTTCTTC.

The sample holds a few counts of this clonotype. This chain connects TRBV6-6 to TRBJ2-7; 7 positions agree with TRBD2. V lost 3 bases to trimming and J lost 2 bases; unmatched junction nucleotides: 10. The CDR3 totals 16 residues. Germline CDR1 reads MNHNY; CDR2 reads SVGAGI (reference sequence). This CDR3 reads CASSYPGGGGTYEQYF. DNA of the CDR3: TGTGCCAGCAGTTATCCGGGAGGCGGGGGTACCTACGAGCAGTACTTC.

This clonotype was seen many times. As DNA, the CDR3 is TGTGCCAGCAGCCTAGACAGGGGGCTTGATACGCAGTATTTT. Protein: CASSLDRGLDTQYF. J is TRBJ2-3 and V is TRBV12-3 or TRBV12-4, with 10 nucleotides matching TRBD1. V trimming: 6 bases; J trimming: 6 bases; junction bases outside the gene matches: 6. This CDR3 spans 14 amino acids.

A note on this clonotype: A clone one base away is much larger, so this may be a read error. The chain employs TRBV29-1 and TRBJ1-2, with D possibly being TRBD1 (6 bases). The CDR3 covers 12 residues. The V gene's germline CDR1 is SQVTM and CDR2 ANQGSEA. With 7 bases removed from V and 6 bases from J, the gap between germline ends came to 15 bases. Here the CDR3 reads CSAVQGIDGYTF. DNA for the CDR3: TGCAGCGCTGTACAGGGAATCGATGGCTACACCTTC.

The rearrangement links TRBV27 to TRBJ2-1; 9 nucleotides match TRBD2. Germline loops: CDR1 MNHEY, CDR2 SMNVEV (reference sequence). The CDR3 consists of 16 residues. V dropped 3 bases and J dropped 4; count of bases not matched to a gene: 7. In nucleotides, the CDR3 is TGTGCCAGCAGTTTCCGTCCGACTAGCGGATACAATGAGCAGTTCTTC. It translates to CASSFRPTSGYNEQFF.

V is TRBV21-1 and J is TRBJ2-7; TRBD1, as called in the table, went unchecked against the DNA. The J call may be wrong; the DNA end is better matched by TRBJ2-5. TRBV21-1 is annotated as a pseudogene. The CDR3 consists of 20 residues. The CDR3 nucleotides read TGTGCCAGCAGCAAGGAAGCGAAACCGGGGGGACGGGGGAGAGGAGAGACCCAGTACTTC. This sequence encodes CASSKEAKPGGRGRGETQYF.

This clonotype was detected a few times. The CDR3 sequence is CASSLGRVRDGQYF. In nucleotides, the CDR3 is TGTGCCAGCAGTTTAGGGAGGGTGCGAGACGGGCAGTACTTC. The J gene is TRBJ2-7, the V gene TRBV12-3 or TRBV12-4; TRBD2 is a possible D gene (6 bases). The germline V and J ends were trimmed by 1 base and 9 bases, with 16 bases remaining between them. The CDR3 has 14 residues.

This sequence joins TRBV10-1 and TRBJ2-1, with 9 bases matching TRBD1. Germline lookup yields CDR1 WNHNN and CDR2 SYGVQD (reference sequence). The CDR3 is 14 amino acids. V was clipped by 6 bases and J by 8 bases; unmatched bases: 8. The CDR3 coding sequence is TGCGCCAGCAGCACGGACAGGGGCTGTGATGAGCAGTTCTTC. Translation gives CASSTDRGCDEQFF.

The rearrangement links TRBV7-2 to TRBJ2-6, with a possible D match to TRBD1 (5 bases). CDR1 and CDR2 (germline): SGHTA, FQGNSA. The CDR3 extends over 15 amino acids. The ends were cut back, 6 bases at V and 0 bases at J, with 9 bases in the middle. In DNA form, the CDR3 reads TGTGCCAGCAGTCGACAGATCTCTGGGGCCAACGTCCTGACTTTC. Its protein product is CASSRQISGANVLTF.

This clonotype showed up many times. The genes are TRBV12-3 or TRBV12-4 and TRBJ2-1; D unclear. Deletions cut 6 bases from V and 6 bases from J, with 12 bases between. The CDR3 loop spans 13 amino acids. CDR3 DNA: TGTGCCAGCAGAGGAGCGACCCGCAATGAGCAGTTCTTC. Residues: CASRGATRNEQFF.